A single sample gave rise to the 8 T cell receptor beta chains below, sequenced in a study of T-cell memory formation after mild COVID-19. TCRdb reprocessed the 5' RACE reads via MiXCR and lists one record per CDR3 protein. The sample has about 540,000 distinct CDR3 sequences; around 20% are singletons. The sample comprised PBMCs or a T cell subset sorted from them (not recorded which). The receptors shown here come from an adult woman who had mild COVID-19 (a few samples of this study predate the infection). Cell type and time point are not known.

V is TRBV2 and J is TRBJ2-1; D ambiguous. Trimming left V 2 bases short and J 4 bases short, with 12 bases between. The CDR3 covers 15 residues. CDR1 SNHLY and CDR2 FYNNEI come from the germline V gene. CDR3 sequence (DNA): TGTGCCAGCAGTGAAACCCCAGCCGGATACAATGAGCAGTTCTTC. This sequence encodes CASSETPAGYNEQFF.

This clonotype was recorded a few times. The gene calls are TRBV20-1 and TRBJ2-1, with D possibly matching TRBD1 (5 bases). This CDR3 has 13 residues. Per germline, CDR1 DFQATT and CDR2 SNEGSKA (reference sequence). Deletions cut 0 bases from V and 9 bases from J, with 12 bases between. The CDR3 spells CSARDAGAAEQFF. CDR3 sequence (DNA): TGCAGTGCTAGAGATGCTGGGGCAGCTGAGCAGTTCTTC.

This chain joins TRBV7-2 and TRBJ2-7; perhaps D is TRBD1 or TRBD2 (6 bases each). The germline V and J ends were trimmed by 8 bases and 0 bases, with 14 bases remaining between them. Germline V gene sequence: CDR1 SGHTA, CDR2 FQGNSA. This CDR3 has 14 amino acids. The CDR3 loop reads CASGGQVSSYEQYF. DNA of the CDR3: TGTGCCAGCGGGGGGCAGGTGAGCTCCTACGAGCAGTACTTC.

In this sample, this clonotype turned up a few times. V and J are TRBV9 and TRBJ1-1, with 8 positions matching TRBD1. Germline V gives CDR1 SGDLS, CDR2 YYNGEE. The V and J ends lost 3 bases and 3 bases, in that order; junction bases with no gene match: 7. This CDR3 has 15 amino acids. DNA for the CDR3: TGTGCCAGCAGCGCGATACAGGGGGGGTACACTGAAGCTTTCTTT. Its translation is CASSAIQGGYTEAFF.

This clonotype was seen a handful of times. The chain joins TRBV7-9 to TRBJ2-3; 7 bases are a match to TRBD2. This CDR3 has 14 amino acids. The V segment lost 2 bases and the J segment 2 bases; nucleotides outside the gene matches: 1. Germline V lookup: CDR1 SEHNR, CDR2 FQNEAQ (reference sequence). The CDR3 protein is CASSLLAVTDTQYF. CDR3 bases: TGTGCCAGCAGCTTACTAGCGGTCACAGATACGCAGTATTTT.

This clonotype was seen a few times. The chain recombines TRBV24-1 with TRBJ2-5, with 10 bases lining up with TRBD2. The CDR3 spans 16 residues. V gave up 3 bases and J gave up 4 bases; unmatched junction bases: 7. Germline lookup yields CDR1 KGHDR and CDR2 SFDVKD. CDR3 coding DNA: TGTGCCACCAGTGATAGCGGGAGGGCCCGGGGAGAGACCCAGTACTTC. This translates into CATSDSGRARGETQYF.

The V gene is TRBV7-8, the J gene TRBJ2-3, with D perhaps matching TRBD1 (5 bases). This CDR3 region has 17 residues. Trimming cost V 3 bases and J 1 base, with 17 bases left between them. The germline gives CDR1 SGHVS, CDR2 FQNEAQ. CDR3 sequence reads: CASSFLTAGPGTDTQYF. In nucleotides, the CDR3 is TGTGCCAGCAGCTTCCTGACAGCCGGTCCGGGCACAGATACGCAGTATTTT.

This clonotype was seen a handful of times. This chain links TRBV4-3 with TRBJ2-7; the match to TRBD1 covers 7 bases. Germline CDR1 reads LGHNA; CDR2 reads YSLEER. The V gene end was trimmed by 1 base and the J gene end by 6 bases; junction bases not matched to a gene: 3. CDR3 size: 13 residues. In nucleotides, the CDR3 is TGCGCCAGCAGCCAAGGGTCAGGGGGCGAGCAGTACTTC. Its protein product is CASSQGSGGEQYF.